Shown below are 5 T cell receptor beta chains from a single sample sequenced in a study of T cells after yellow fever vaccination. TCRdb processed the 5' RACE reads anew with MiXCR; each CDR3 protein has one entry. Of fewer than 100,000 distinct CDR3 sequences in the sample, roughly 5.8% were seen once. The sample here was CD8+ T cells sorted from PBMCs, taken 10 days after the yellow fever booster vaccination. These receptors came from a man aged 18 to 30 who received the YFV17D yellow fever vaccine.

This clonotype was observed a few times. This chain links TRBV7-9 with TRBJ2-5; 8 bases fit TRBD1. This CDR3 is 15 amino acids long. Germline CDR1 and CDR2: SEHNR and FQNEAQ (reference sequence). V was clipped by 0 bases and J by 4 bases; unmatched bases: 4. The chain's CDR3 is CASSLAQGARETQYF. Here the CDR3 DNA reads TGTGCCAGCAGCTTAGCGCAGGGGGCTCGAGAGACCCAGTACTTC.

This clonotype has a handful of counts. V usage is TRBV4-1 and J usage is TRBJ2-7; D gene ambiguous. Deletions cut 3 bases from V and 0 bases from J, with 9 bases between. The CDR3 contains 14 residues. Germline lookup yields CDR1 MGHRA and CDR2 YSYEKL. CDR3 sequence reads: CASSHRISSYEQYF. The CDR3 DNA reads as TGCGCCAGCAGCCATCGAATAAGCTCCTACGAGCAGTACTTC.

The genes are TRBV30 and TRBJ2-1; 8 nucleotides align to TRBD1. The CDR3 covers 12 residues. Germline V gives CDR1 GTSNPN, CDR2 SVGIG (reference sequence). The V and J ends lost 4 bases and 10 bases, in that order; junction bases with no gene match: 6. CDR3 in DNA: TGTGCCTGGAATTTACAGGGGGACGAGCAGTTCTTC. Translating it yields CAWNLQGDEQFF.

V is TRBV19 and J is TRBJ2-3, with 12 bases aligning to TRBD1. With V trimmed by 3 bases and J by 5 bases, 6 bases remained unmatched. CDR1 is LNHDA, CDR2 SQIVND, per germline (reference sequence). The CDR3 extends over 16 amino acids. This chain's CDR3 is CASSMRGQGAGDTQYF. The CDR3 DNA follows: TGTGCCAGTAGTATGAGGGGACAGGGGGCAGGAGATACGCAGTATTTT.

The chain links TRBV3-1 to TRBJ2-2; possible D gene TRBD1, 6 bases. The CDR3 sequence is 15 residues long. Looked up from germline, CDR1 is LGHDT and CDR2 is YNNKEL (reference sequence). V was cut by 5 bases and J by 2 bases, with 12 bases left in between. The CDR3 bases are TGTGCCAGCAGCTCCGACAGGTTAAACACCGGGGAGCTGTTTTTT. Amino acid sequence: CASSSDRLNTGELFF.